The present T cell receptor beta chain was sequenced within a study of blood T cell repertoires in COVID-19. Overall study context: Spain, Italy and the United States supplied samples that represented acute and convalescent COVID-19. T cells, B-cell-depleted T cells, or PBMCs supplied cDNA or gDNA.

A word on this clone: Compared with germline, one end of the junction differs, possibly owing to a read error.

In the source study's methods: Amplification with reference gene primers provided the estimates of nucleated cell counts. Sequencing used immunoSEQ multiplex PCR; TCRdb keeps in-frame clones, though not all of them. The DNA was the basis for D and trimming; V, J and clone size are from that table. Here the sample spans about 77,000 clones, 75% to 85% being singletons. CDR1 is SGDLS and CDR2 is YYNGEE in the germline V gene. The CDR3 has 12 amino acids. The sequence was collected from a woman aged 70-85 years with acute or convalescent COVID-19. What was sequenced was peripheral blood. The gene calls are TRBV9 and TRBJ2-1; 7 nucleotides align to TRBD1. The DNA of the CDR3 is TGTGCCAGCAGCGCCGTCGAAGGGGGCGTACTCTTC. It codes for CASSAVEGGVLF.